The 25 T cell receptor beta chains reported below all come from one sample, sequenced in a study of blood T cell repertoires in COVID-19 (dated by TCRdb to the early 2020s). Libraries were made using the immunoSEQ multiplex PCR assay. TCRdb took this table from immuneACCESS and kept in-frame rearrangements with V and J called. Such tables lack part of the clones; where checked against another copy, unresolved V genes explain under half of the gap, and the rest is unexplained. A total of a few hundred thousand clones appear in this sample, around 84% of them only once. The ten top clones hold approximately 5% of the sample. The sample consisted of PBMCs or T cells enriched from blood (not recorded which). These receptors were obtained from a man aged 40-55 years who had been exposed to COVID-19.

The J gene is TRBJ2-7, the V gene TRBV5-6, with 8 positions matching TRBD1. CDR3 length equals 14 residues. Trimming cost V 4 bases and J 3 bases; bases outside gene matches: 6. Germline loops: CDR1 SGHDT, CDR2 YYEEEE. This CDR3 is CASSIGTGYYEQYF. CDR3 bases: TGTGCCAGCAGCATCGGGACAGGTTACTACGAGCAGTACTTC.

V gene TRBV9 combines with J gene TRBJ2-1; 7 positions agree with TRBD1. The CDR3 covers 15 residues. Trimming cost V 5 bases and J 5 bases; bases outside gene matches: 10. CDR1 is SGDLS, CDR2 YYNGEE, per germline. CDR3 bases: TGTGCCAGCAGGCACACCGGGACAGCTAACAATGAGCAGTTCTTC. Translated, it gives CASRHTGTANNEQFF.

V usage is TRBV7-3 and J usage is TRBJ2-1; perhaps TRBD2 as D (6 bases). Germline V CDR1 and CDR2: SGHTA, FQGTGA. The V and J ends lost 5 bases and 10 bases respectively, with 18 bases between them. CDR3 length equals 14 residues. The CDR3 nucleotides are TGTGCCAGCAGCCCGACGGGAGTCCGGCAGGAGCAGTTCTTC. Its protein product is CASSPTGVRQEQFF.

V usage is TRBV6-2 or TRBV6-3 and J usage is TRBJ2-4, with D maybe TRBD2 (6 bases). The CDR3 loop spans 15 amino acids. Trimming removed 5 bases from V and 4 bases from J, with 15 bases in between. CDR1 and CDR2 from the germline V gene are MNHEY and SVGEGT. The CDR3: CASSTWRGAKNIQYF. CDR3 bases: TGTGCCAGCAGTACCTGGAGGGGCGCGAAAAACATTCAGTACTTC.

This chain joins TRBV11-2 and TRBJ2-1; TRBD2 matches at 11 bases. Germline loops: CDR1 SGHAT, CDR2 FQNNGV. The length of the CDR3 is 14 residues. Trimming cost V 5 bases and J 15 bases; bases outside gene matches: 12. In DNA, the CDR3 is TGTGCCAGCAGCCTTAGCGGGAGGGCCTCGGTCCGGTTCTTC. It yields the protein CASSLSGRASVRFF.

The chain uses TRBV3-1 (or the pseudogene TRBV3-2) and TRBJ1-1; D is unclear. With 5 bases removed from V and 6 bases from J, the gap between germline ends came to 7 bases. There are 11 residues in the CDR3. CDR1 and CDR2 (germline): LGHDT, YNNKEL (reference sequence). CDR3 region: CASSWEAEAFF. CDR3 coding DNA: TGTGCCAGCAGCTGGGAGGCTGAAGCTTTCTTT.

The V gene is TRBV24-1, the J gene TRBJ2-3; D might be TRBD2 (5 bases). Trimming took 4 bases from V and 2 from J, leaving 12 bases between them. The germline V gene has CDR1 KGHDR and CDR2 SFDVKD. The CDR3 has 15 amino acids. CDR3 sequence (DNA): TGTGCCACCAGTGACTCTGCGGGCTACACAGATACGCAGTATTTT. Its translation is CATSDSAGYTDTQYF.

V gene TRBV12-3 or TRBV12-4 combines with J gene TRBJ2-7; D gene unclear. This CDR3 comprises 12 residues. The V gene lost 6 bases and the J gene lost 9 bases, with 15 bases spanning the gap. The CDR3 DNA is TGTGCCAGCAGCGGCTCCCATACGGGGCAGTACTTC. This translates into CASSGSHTGQYF.

Here the CDR3 DNA reads TGTGCCAGTATTCCGACAGGGGACAATCAGCCCCAGCATTTT. This encodes CASIPTGDNQPQHF. The gene calls are TRBV19 and TRBJ1-5, with 8 positions matching TRBD1. Germline-derived CDR1 and CDR2 are LNHDA and SQIVND (reference sequence). Trimming removed 7 bases from V and 3 bases from J; junction bases left unmatched: 5. CDR3 size: 14 residues.

The CDR3 DNA is TGTGCCAGCTCACGAAGGGACAGGCAAGACGGTAATTCACCCCTCCACTTT. Encoded protein: CASSRRDRQDGNSPLHF. V is TRBV18 and J is TRBJ1-6; 8 bases align to TRBD1. Trimming removed 4 bases from V and 6 bases from J; junction bases left unmatched: 11. Per the germline V gene, CDR1 is KGHSH and CDR2 is LQKENI. The CDR3 has 17 amino acids. The variable domain in full, completed from reference TRBV18 and TRBJ1-6, reads NAGVMQNPRHLVRRRGQEARLRCSPMKGHSHVYWYRQLPEEGLKFMVYLQKENIIDESGMPKERFSAEFPKEGPSILRIQQVVRGDSAAYFCASSRRDRQDGNSPLHFGNGTRLTVT.

The chain has TRBV28 and TRBJ1-5; no clear D gene. Trimming left V 3 bases short and J 3 bases short, with 6 bases between. This CDR3 region has 13 residues. Germline CDR1 is MDHEN and CDR2 is SYDVKM. In nucleotides, the CDR3 is TGTGCCAGCAGTTTTCAGGTCAATCAGCCCCAGCATTTT. It is translated as CASSFQVNQPQHF.

This clone has a single count. The chain joins TRBV4-2 to TRBJ2-3; weak D call: TRBD2 (6 bases). CDR1 LGHNA and CDR2 YNFKEQ come from the germline V gene. The V end lost 0 bases, the J end lost 5 bases, and 15 bases lay between the germline ends. The CDR3 is 16 residues long. CDR3 bases: TGTGCCAGCAGCCAAGAAGGAGAAGGAGGGAAAGATACGCAGTATTTT. Translated, it gives CASSQEGEGGKDTQYF.

V is TRBV18 and J is TRBJ1-5, with D tentatively TRBD1 (6 bases). This CDR3 spans 15 amino acids. Between the trimmed V and J ends, which lost 6 bases and 1 base, there was a span of 13 bases. Germline V CDR1 and CDR2: KGHSH, LQKENI. The CDR3 loop is CASSPTGSSNQPQHF. Here the CDR3 DNA reads TGTGCCAGCTCGCCTACAGGGAGCAGCAATCAGCCCCAGCATTTT.

The J gene is TRBJ1-1, the V gene TRBV18, with no clear D. The CDR3 sequence is 15 residues long. The V end was cut by 1 base, the J end by 3 bases, with 12 bases between. Germline CDR1 and CDR2: KGHSH and LQKENI. For the CDR3, the DNA is TGTGCCAGCTCACCACGGCAAGTTCTCGACACTGAAGCTTTCTTT. Its protein is CASSPRQVLDTEAFF.

The V call is TRBV6-1, the J call TRBJ2-7; D might be TRBD1 (5 bases). Germline V lookup: CDR1 MNHNS, CDR2 SASEGT. V was cut by 1 base and J by 3 bases, with 13 bases left in between. The CDR3 sequence is 15 residues long. For the CDR3, the DNA is TGTGCCAGCAGTGAAGAGCATGGGGCAAACTACGAGCAGTACTTC. It is translated as CASSEEHGANYEQYF.

The chain is built from TRBV9 and TRBJ2-3; TRBD2 matches at 13 bases. Germline-derived CDR1 and CDR2 are SGDLS and YYNGEE. V shed 6 bases and J 6 bases; nucleotides not matched to a gene: 13. This CDR3 is built from 17 residues. The CDR3 reads CASTVGLAGDFADTQYF. For the CDR3, the DNA is TGTGCCAGCACAGTAGGACTAGCGGGAGATTTTGCGGATACGCAGTATTTT.

This clone was observed a few times. The chain recombines TRBV7-2 with TRBJ2-2, with a tentative D call TRBD2 (6 bases). Trimming removed 3 bases at V and 2 bases at J, with 10 bases between. Germline V gives CDR1 SGHTA, CDR2 FQGNSA. The CDR3 is 15 residues long. The DNA for the CDR3 is TGTGCCAGCAGCTTCGGCGGGATCAACACCGGGGAGCTGTTTTTT. It translates to CASSFGGINTGELFF.

The genes are TRBV6-5 and TRBJ2-1; unclear D gene. Germline V CDR1 and CDR2: MNHEY, SVGAGI. V lost 6 bases and J lost 0, with 9 bases in between. CDR3 length equals 14 residues. CDR3 sequence: CASRSPSSYNEQFF. The CDR3 bases are TGTGCCAGCAGGAGCCCGAGCTCCTACAATGAGCAGTTCTTC.

The chain recombines TRBV6-5 with TRBJ2-1, with TRBD1 matching 8 bases. The CDR3 consists of 14 residues. The V segment lost 6 bases and the J segment 3 bases; nucleotides outside the gene matches: 4. The germline CDR1 and CDR2 sequences are MNHEY and SVGAGI. The CDR3 protein is CASRPGQVYNEQFF. For the CDR3, the DNA is TGTGCCAGCAGACCGGGACAGGTCTACAATGAGCAGTTCTTC.

The chain joins TRBV27 to TRBJ2-7; 11 bases agree with TRBD2. The CDR3 loop spans 15 amino acids. CDR1 is MNHEY, CDR2 SMNVEV, per germline (reference sequence). V was clipped by 3 bases and J by 3 bases; unmatched bases: 4. The CDR3 nucleotides read TGTGCCAGCAGTTTGAATGGACTAGCGGGCTACGAGCAGTACTTC. Translation gives CASSLNGLAGYEQYF.

The J gene is TRBJ2-5, the V gene TRBV7-6; tentative D call: TRBD1 (6 bases). Between the trimmed V and J ends, which lost 10 bases and 3 bases, there was a span of 18 bases. In germline, CDR1 is SGHVS, CDR2 FNYEAQ. The CDR3 has 14 residues. CDR3 in amino acids: CATKDSIGKETQYF. CDR3 nucleotides: TGTGCCACCAAGGACAGTATCGGGAAAGAGACCCAGTACTTC.

This chain joins TRBV15 and TRBJ2-1, with D possibly being TRBD2 (6 bases). This CDR3 region has 15 residues. The ends were cut back, 0 bases at V and 6 bases at J, with 12 bases in the middle. Germline CDR1 reads LNHNV; CDR2 reads YYDKDF (reference sequence). The chain's CDR3 is CATSRDPGAINEQFF. DNA of the CDR3: TGTGCCACCAGCAGAGATCCGGGAGCAATCAATGAGCAGTTCTTC.

A remark on this clone: One end of the junction is discordant with germline, which a read error may explain. This chain connects TRBV7-7 to TRBJ1-1; no clear D. Germline V gene data show CDR1 as SSHAT and CDR2 as FNYEAQ (reference sequence). The CDR3 length is 13 residues. The CDR3, as DNA: TGTGCTAGCAGCTTAGATTCGTTCTCTGAAGCTTTCTTT. Its protein is CASSLDSFSEAFF.

The V call is TRBV5-1, the J call TRBJ1-1; weak D call: TRBD1 (6 bases). The CDR3 extends over 16 amino acids. V was cut by 7 bases and J by 4 bases, with 23 bases left in between. From germline, CDR1 is SGHRS and CDR2 YFSETQ. The CDR3 reads CASLTEASLQGTEAFF. DNA for the CDR3: TGCGCCAGCCTCACAGAGGCATCATTACAGGGCACTGAAGCTTTCTTT.

This chain connects TRBV9 to TRBJ2-1; no definite D call. Trimming shortened V by 2 bases and J by 10 bases, and 10 bases separated the two germline ends. This CDR3 has 12 amino acids. Germline assignment: CDR1 SGDLS and CDR2 YYNGEE. For the CDR3, the DNA is TGTGCCAGCAGCGTCCAAAACTCGGAGCAGTTCTTC. It encodes CASSVQNSEQFF.